This TCR beta chain was captured in a study of blood T cell repertoires in COVID-19. As for the study in general: T cells, B-cell-depleted T cells, or PBMCs supplied cDNA or gDNA.

This clone has only one observation. Recovery among Cohort 3 donors was established by two negative PCRs, clearance, or symptom resolution. Looked up from germline, CDR1 is SEHNR and CDR2 is FQNEAQ (reference sequence). The germline V and J ends were trimmed by 5 bases and 2 bases, with 17 bases remaining between them. This CDR3 contains 16 residues. Original handling: Researchers report that nucleated cell counts were estimated from reference gene primer amplification. The data were produced by immunoSEQ multiplex PCR, yet TCRdb's version contains in-frame clones alone and is incomplete. V and J calls and clone size are as listed in that table; D and trimming were resolved from the DNA. In the table there are roughly 290,000 clones, 89% of which are singletons.

The sequencing input was PBMCs or T cells enriched from blood (not recorded which). The source is a woman between 40 and 50 years old who had recovered from COVID-19. V is TRBV7-9 and J is TRBJ2-3, with no clear D. This CDR3 is CASSLQQSIFTDTQYF. The CDR3 coding sequence is TGTGCCAGCAGCCTTCAACAGAGCATATTCACAGATACGCAGTATTTT.